This paragraph reports one TCR beta chain. The V gene's germline CDR1 is MNHEY and CDR2 SVGEGT. The junction had 8 bases not matched to a gene; V was cut back by 4 bases and J by 3 bases. The CDR3 has 15 amino acids. The data belong to a study of blood T cell repertoires in COVID-19. About the study: There were acute and convalescent COVID-19 samples, and they came from the United States, Italy and Spain. From T cells, B-cell-depleted T cells, or PBMCs came the material, which was cDNA or gDNA.

In the authors' workflow: Scientists estimated how many nucleated cells there were by amplifying reference gene primers. The assay was immunoSEQ multiplex PCR, and TCRdb's table has in-frame clones only and misses some. For V, J and clone size, that table is used; D and trimming come from the DNA. Counted here are 50,000 to 65,000 clones, around 81% occurring once; the ten biggest clones make up roughly 5.7%. The chain is built from TRBV6-2 or TRBV6-3 and TRBJ2-5, with 7 bases matching TRBD1. The sample was peripheral blood. This TCR derives from an older man with acute or convalescent COVID-19. CDR3 DNA sequence: TGTGCCAGCAGTTCCCCTAACAGGGGCAAAGAGACCCAGTACTTC. This sequence encodes CASSSPNRGKETQYF.